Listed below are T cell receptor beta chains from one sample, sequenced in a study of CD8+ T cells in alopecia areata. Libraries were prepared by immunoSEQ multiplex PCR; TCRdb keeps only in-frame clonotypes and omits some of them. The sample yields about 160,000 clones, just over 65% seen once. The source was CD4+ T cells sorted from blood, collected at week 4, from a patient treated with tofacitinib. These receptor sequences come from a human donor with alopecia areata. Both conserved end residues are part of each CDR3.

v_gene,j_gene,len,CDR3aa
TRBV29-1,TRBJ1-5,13,CSVGYVRNQPQHF
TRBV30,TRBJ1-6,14,CAWRLTGRNSPLHF
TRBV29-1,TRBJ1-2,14,CSVDGTVSNYGYTF
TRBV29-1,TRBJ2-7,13,CSVVDRWTYEQYF
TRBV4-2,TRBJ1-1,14,CASSQGGENTEAFF
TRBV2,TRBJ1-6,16,CASSYEPGRLNSPLHF
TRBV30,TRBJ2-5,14,CAWSGGLQTMTQYF
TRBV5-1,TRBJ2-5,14,CASSLRDRQETQYF
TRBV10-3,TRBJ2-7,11,CAISEGGASYF
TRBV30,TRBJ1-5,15,CAWSAQGVGNQPQHF
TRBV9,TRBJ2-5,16,CASSVASGGARETQYF
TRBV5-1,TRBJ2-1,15,CASSLVGGLIDEQFF
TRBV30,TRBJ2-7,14,CAWSVGGRSYEQYF
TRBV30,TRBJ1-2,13,CAWAFSGTLGYTF
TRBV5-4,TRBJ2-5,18,CASSHTAGGELPGETQYF
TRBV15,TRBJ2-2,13,CATSRRGTGELFF
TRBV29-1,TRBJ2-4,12,CSATGEGNIQYF
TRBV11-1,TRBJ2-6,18,CASSMQGTGGSGANVLTF
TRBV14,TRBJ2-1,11,CASSPAVEQFF
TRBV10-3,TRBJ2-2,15,CAISGSPSDTGELFF
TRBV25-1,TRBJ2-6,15,CASSAPDSGANVLTF
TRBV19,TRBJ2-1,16,CASSMPKGLAANEQFF
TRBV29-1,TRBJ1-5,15,CSVEGEVDSNQPQHF
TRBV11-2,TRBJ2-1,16,CASSQGLAGAYNEQFF
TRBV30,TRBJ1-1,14,CAWRSKGMNTEAFF
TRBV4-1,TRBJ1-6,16,CASSLGPPGRNSPLHF
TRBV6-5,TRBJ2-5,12,CASRTGRETQYF